This entry describes one T cell receptor (beta chain). It lacks a known antigen. Per-base qualities were not stored, and no clone one base away is much larger. The record originates from a study of robustness of blood B and T cell sequencing (dated by TCRdb to 2016 to 2019). Regarding the research as a whole: The goal of the study was to figure out the amount of peripheral blood required to reliably characterize the TCRbeta and IgG repertoires of an individual. Two replicate TCRbeta cDNA libraries were prepared from one shared RNA pool from a single 10 ml draw, serving as technical replicates. In each of the approximately 10 independently drawn blood samples, TCRbeta and IgG repertoires were quantified.

The full study reports these points: The TCRbeta rarefaction curves did not fully level off, which suggests either under-sequencing or many low-abundance clonotypes. The 1,000 most abundant TCRbeta clonotypes from the pooled draws were detected in every single 10 ml sample. Evidence of cross-contamination, likely caused by batch processing, was seen in one pair of TCRbeta libraries, and the UMI-sequence pairs shared between the two libraries were removed. Immediate fractionation was required for EDTA tubes, so the use of EDTA tubes in multi-site collections was limited. Across technical replicate libraries, around 96% of the top 10,000 TCRbeta clonotypes in one library were also found in the other. No improvement in the overlap of rare TCRbeta clonotypes was observed when tubes were pooled, implying that much larger blood volumes would be needed for rare TCRbeta clonotypes to be captured. When 3 or 4 tubes (about 30-45 ml blood) were combined, saturation was approached in coverage of the top 10,000 TCRbeta clonotypes.

Receptors were amplified or captured by PCR. The instrument given in TCRdb is Illumina MiSeq. cDNA was synthesized with SMARTScribe reverse transcriptase and a 5' template-switch oligo that added a universal priming site. The template-switch oligo carried a 12-nucleotide random unique molecular identifier (UMI) that tagged each cDNA molecule. Chain-specific reverse primers targeted TCRbeta transcripts during reverse transcription. Residual template-switch adapters were removed by uracil DNA glycosylase treatment, and cDNA was purified using a Qiagen MinElute kit. For the first PCR, KAPA HiFi HotStart ReadyMix was used for around 25 cycles, with amplification split across four 50 ul reactions containing step-out primers. First-round PCR products were gel-purified before further amplification. Illumina Nextera adapters were attached in a second PCR of roughly 8 cycles, and the libraries were then purified and pooled. For each TCRbeta molecule, the UMI barcode was captured by a 50-nucleotide 5' read. The paper's processing steps were these. Using the MIGEC toolkit, reads were grouped by UMI into consensus reads. PEAR was used to merge forward and reverse consensus reads into final reads. Identical UMI-sequence pairs found in more than one library were treated as cross-sample contamination and removed by a custom decontamination script. V(D)J assignment and CDR3 extraction were performed with MIGMAP, a wrapper around IgBLAST. A TCR clonotype was defined by an identical V gene, J gene and CDR3 amino acid sequence; no sequencing was done for CDR1 and CDR2. The public sequencing data were trimmed at Q25 with fastp and processed into clonotypes with MiXCR by TCRdb, which kept only in-frame beta chains. CDR3 protein duplicates are merged, each entry listing the most common genes and DNA. The V and J calls were determined by TCRdb, not by the authors. The sample records roughly 940 distinct CDR3 sequences, less than 80% of which are singletons. About two fifths of the sample is in the top ten clones.

The CDR3 spans 17 residues, from the cysteine through the phenylalanine. The kept DNA is CDR3 alone, 51 bases in frame from the first base. CDR1 and CDR2, looked up from the germline V gene, are SGHRS and YFSETQ. Here V drops 2 bases and J drops 5 bases, and the junction holds 13 bases not matched to any gene. TCRbeta repertoires were measured from mRNA instead of genomic DNA, an approach that captures expressed receptors. Without cell sorting, buffy coat leukocytes were collected into Trizol, and RNA was extracted using the Direct-zol RNA MiniPrep Plus kit. EDTA blood tubes were spun right away at 4 degrees C to separate plasma, buffy coat and red blood cells.

The sequenced sample was peripheral blood. In this chain, TRBV5-1 is recombined with TRBJ1-2; TRBD1 agrees with 9 junctional bases. The sequence was obtained from a human donor in good health. The sequence in DNA is TGCGCCAGCAGCTTCGCCGGGACAGGGAGAAACCATTATGGCTACACCTTC. Its coded protein is CASSFAGTGRNHYGYTF.